The rows below give T cell receptor beta chains drawn from one sample of a study of blood T cell repertoires in COVID-19. Profiling relied on immunoSEQ multiplex PCR, and the TCRdb table lists in-frame clones only, not all of them. The top ten hold 2% to 2.5% of the sample, which has about 270,000 clones, roughly 90% seen once. Sequenced: PBMCs or T cells enriched from blood (not recorded which). The source of these receptors is a woman in her thirties or forties with acute COVID-19. The CDR3 runs from the conserved cysteine through the conserved F or W. A D gene is named only where the DNA matches it firmly. Rows give clone size only sometimes, using once, few, many, or a class for an expanded clone.

TRBD2	once	TRBV2	TRBJ2-4	TGTGCCAGCAACCCGGCGGGGGGGCCTAAAAACATTCAGTACTTC	CASNPAGGPKNIQYF
TRBD1	NA	TRBV2	TRBJ1-1	TGTGCCAGCAAGGACAGGGGGAACACTGAAGCTTTCTTT	CASKDRGNTEAFF
NA	NA	TRBV7-8	TRBJ2-3	TGTGCCAGCAGCTTATTGGGGCGTGAAAGCACAGATACGCAGTATTTT	CASSLLGRESTDTQYF
TRBD2	once	TRBV24-1	TRBJ2-3	TGTGCCACCAGTGACCCCGGGGGGGCTGGAGGAGATACGCAGTATTTT	CATSDPGGAGGDTQYF
NA	NA	TRBV28	TRBJ1-2	TGTGCCAGTCAAAGGGGAGGTAACTATGGCTACACCTTC	CASQRGGNYGYTF
TRBD1	NA	TRBV7-2	TRBJ2-7	TGTGCCAGCAGCCCCCGGACAGGGAGCTACGAGCAGTACTTC	CASSPRTGSYEQYF
NA	NA	TRBV11-2	TRBJ2-7	TGTGCCAGCAGCTCCCTGGGTGGACATCTCGAGCAGTACTTC	CASSSLGGHLEQYF
TRBD2	NA	TRBV3-1/TRBV3-2	TRBJ2-1	TGTGCCAGCAGCCCTGGACTAGCGGGAGTGCGCCCCTACAATGAGCAGTTCTTC	CASSPGLAGVRPYNEQFF
NA	NA	TRBV27	TRBJ2-3	TGTGCCAGCAGCCCGCCCGCTAGCCGCCTGGATACGCAGTATTTT	CASSPPASRLDTQYF
TRBD2	NA	TRBV10-3	TRBJ2-7	TGTGCCATCAGTAGCGGGGGGGCCTACGAGCAGTACTTC	CAISSGGAYEQYF
TRBD1	NA	TRBV3-1/TRBV3-2	TRBJ1-1	TGTGCCAGCAGCCTCACAGGGGATTGGAACACTGAAGCTTTCTTT	CASSLTGDWNTEAFF
TRBD1	NA	TRBV5-1	TRBJ1-6	TGCGCCAGCAGACCCGGACAGGGGAATTCACCCCTCCACTTT	CASRPGQGNSPLHF
TRBD1	NA	TRBV6-5	TRBJ1-1	TGTGCCAGCATTATGTCCGGGACAGGAAACACTGAAGCTTTCTTT	CASIMSGTGNTEAFF
TRBD2	NA	TRBV2	TRBJ2-3	TGTGCCAGCAGTGAACCGGCGGGGGTTATGTCAGATACGCAGTATTTT	CASSEPAGVMSDTQYF
TRBD1	once	TRBV7-9	TRBJ2-5	TGTGCCAGCAGCTTAGGTGCTGTACGGACAGGGCGGGTTGAGACCCAGTACTTC	CASSLGAVRTGRVETQYF
NA	once	TRBV24-1	TRBJ1-5	TGTGCCACCAGTGAGGCCAGGGGTTCCAATCAGCCCCAGCATTTT	CATSEARGSNQPQHF
NA	NA	TRBV3-1/TRBV3-2	TRBJ1-3	TGTGCCAGCAGCCAAGACAGCGCAAGGAACACCATATATTTT	CASSQDSARNTIYF
TRBD2	NA	TRBV27	TRBJ2-5	TGTGCCACCAGATCAGCGGGAGGGATGAGGGAGACCCAGTACTTC	CATRSAGGMRETQYF
NA	NA	TRBV11-1	TRBJ2-1	TGTGCCAGCAGCTTAGGGGGGGACGGAAAACAGTTCTTC	CASSLGGDGKQFF
NA	NA	TRBV7-9	TRBJ1-2	TGTGCCAGCAGCCAAGCTGCAGGGTTGGACTATGGCTACACCTTC	CASSQAAGLDYGYTF
TRBD1	NA	TRBV7-3	TRBJ2-2	TGTGCCAGCAGCTTCACAGGGGGCGCGTATACCGGGGAGCTGTTTTTT	CASSFTGGAYTGELFF
TRBD2	NA	TRBV9	TRBJ2-1	TGTGCCAGCTCCCAAGCGGGATACTCCTACAATGAGCAGTTCTTC	CASSQAGYSYNEQFF
TRBD1	NA	TRBV5-1	TRBJ1-2	TGCGCCAGCAGCCCGGACCCCGGACAGGGAGGTATGGGCTACACCTTC	CASSPDPGQGGMGYTF